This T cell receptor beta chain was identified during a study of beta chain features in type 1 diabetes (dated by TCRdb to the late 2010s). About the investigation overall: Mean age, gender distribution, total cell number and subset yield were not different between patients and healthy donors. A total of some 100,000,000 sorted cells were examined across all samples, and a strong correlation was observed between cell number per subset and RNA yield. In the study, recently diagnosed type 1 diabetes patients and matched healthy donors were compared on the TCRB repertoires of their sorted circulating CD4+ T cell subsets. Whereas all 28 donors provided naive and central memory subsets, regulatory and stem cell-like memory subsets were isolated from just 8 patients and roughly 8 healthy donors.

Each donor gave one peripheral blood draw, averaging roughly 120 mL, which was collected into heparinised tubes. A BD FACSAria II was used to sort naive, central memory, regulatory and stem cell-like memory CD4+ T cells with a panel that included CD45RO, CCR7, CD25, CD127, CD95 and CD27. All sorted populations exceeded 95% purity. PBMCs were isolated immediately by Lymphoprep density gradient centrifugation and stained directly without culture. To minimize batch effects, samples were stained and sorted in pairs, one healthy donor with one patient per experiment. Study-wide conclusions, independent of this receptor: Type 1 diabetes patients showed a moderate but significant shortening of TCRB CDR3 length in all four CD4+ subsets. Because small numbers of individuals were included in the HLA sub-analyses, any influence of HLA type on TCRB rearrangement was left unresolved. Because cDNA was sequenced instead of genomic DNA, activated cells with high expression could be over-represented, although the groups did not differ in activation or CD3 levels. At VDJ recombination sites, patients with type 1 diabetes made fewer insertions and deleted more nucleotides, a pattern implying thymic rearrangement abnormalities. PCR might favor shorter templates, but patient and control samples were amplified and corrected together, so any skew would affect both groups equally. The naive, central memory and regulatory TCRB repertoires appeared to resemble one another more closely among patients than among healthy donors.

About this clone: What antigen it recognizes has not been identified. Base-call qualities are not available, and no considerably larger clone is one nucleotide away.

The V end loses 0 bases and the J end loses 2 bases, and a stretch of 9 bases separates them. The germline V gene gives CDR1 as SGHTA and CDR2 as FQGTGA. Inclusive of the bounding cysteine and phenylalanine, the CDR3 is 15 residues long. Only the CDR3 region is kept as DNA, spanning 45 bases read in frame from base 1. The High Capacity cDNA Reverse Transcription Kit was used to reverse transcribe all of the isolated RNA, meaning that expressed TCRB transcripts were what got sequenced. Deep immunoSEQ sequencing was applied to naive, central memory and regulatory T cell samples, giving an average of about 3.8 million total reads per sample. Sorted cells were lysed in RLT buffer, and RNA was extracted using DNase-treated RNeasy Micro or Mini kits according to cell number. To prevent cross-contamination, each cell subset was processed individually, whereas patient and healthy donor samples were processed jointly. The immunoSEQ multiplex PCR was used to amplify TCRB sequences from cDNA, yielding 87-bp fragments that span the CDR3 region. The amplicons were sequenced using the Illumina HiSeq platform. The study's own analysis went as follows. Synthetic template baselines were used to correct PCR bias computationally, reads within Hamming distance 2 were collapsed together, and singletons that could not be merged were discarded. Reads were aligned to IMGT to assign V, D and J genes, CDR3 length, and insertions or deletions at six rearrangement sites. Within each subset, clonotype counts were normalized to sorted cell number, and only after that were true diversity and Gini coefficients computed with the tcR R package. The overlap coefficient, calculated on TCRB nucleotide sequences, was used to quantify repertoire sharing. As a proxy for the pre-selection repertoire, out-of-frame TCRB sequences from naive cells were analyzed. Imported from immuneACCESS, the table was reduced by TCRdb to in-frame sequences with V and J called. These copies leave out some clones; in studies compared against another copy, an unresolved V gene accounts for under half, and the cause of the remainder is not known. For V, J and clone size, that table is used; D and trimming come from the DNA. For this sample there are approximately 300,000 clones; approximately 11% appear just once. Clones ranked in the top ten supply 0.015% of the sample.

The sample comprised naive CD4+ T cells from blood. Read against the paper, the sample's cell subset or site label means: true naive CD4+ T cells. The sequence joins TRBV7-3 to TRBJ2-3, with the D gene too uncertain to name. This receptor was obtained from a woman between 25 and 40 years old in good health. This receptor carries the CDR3 CASSLTAVSTDTQYF. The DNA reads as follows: TGTGCCAGCAGCTTAACGGCAGTTTCCACAGATACGCAGTATTTT.